The following is a T cell receptor beta chain sequence with its context. The data belong to a study of shared clonotypes between healthy human individuals. Recent vaccinations or acute infections were absent in the healthy HIV-negative adult donors. The CDR3 totals 16 residues. The V end was cut by 5 bases, the J end by 3 bases, with 20 bases between. The V gene's germline CDR1 is SGHAT and CDR2 FQNNGV. The data were produced by immunoSEQ multiplex PCR, yet TCRdb's version contains in-frame clones alone and is incomplete. The table has about half a million clones, around 73% seen once. This clonotype was obtained from a woman in her thirties or forties in good health. Some clones in this sample may be carry-over from other donors' samples. V usage is TRBV11-2 and J usage is TRBJ2-7; no reliable D call. Sequenced material: PBMCs. CDR3: CASSPSRWQNYYEQYF. For the CDR3, the DNA is TGTGCCAGCAGCCCCTCTAGGTGGCAGAACTACTACGAGCAGTACTTC.